This T cell receptor (beta chain) was observed in a study of cytomegalovirus exposure and HLA in healthy donors. Study-wide results and limits: Confirmation in vitro established that a few CMV-associated chains were specific for CMV antigens. Highly shared variants forming one cluster were likely a sequencing artifact. A previous analysis found most TCR beta V segments productive roughly 87% or roughly 30% of the time.

As for this clone: The target antigen is unknown.

This CDR3 region has 15 residues. Trimming at V came to 5 bases and at J to 1 base, leaving 5 bases not matched to a gene. Germline-derived CDR1 and CDR2 are SGHTA and FQGTGA. Vbeta (60) and Jbeta (13) primers were used in the PCR. Clones were sequenced by immunoSEQ multiplex PCR, and TCRdb holds only the in-frame ones, with some missing. The data contain about 300,000 clones, about nine tenths of them seen just once; the ten biggest clones take up 3% to 4%. This receptor was identified in a man between 35 and 55 years old in good health and CMV-seropositive. The chain joins TRBV7-3 to TRBJ2-7; TRBD2 agrees at 10 bases. Input material: PBMCs. The CDR3 bases are TGTGCCAGCAGCCTGAGACTAGCGGGTTCCTACGAGCAGTACTTC. Translated, it gives CASSLRLAGSYEQYF.